The 9 T cell receptor beta chains given below trace back to one sample, sequenced in a study of cytomegalovirus exposure and HLA in healthy donors. The PCR ran on 60 Vbeta and 13 Jbeta primers. Clones were read by immunoSEQ multiplex PCR, and TCRdb kept only the in-frame ones, dropping some. The data show about 130,000 clones, under 85% seen once. The sequenced material came from PBMCs. The source is a woman aged 45-60 years in good health and CMV-seropositive.

V gene TRBV12-5 combines with J gene TRBJ1-1, with D possibly matching TRBD1 (5 bases). The germline V gene encodes CDR1 LGHNT and CDR2 FRNRAP. This CDR3 is built from 14 residues. The V end lost 5 bases, the J end lost 1 base, and 11 bases lay between the germline ends. CDR3 nucleotides: TGTGCTAGTGGTCCCTCCGACAGGAACACTGAAGCTTTCTTT. It yields the protein CASGPSDRNTEAFF.

J is TRBJ1-1 and V is TRBV19; D gene ambiguous. Germline V gene data show CDR1 as LNHDA and CDR2 as SQIVND (reference sequence). This CDR3 has 15 amino acids. The V end lost 1 base, the J end lost 1 base, and 10 bases lay between the germline ends. The CDR3 DNA reads TGTGCCAGTAGTATAGTGGTGGGCAGGAACACTGAAGCTTTCTTT. Its protein is CASSIVVGRNTEAFF. Using reference TRBV19 and TRBJ1-1 for the parts outside the CDR3, the full variable domain is DGGITQSPKYLFRKEGQNVTLSCEQNLNHDAMYWYRQDPGQGLRLIYYSQIVNDFQKGDIAEGYSVSREKKESFPLTVTSAQKNPTAFYLCASSIVVGRNTEAFFGQGTRLTVV.

This sequence joins TRBV4-2 and TRBJ2-7, with 10 positions matching TRBD1. Per the germline V gene, CDR1 is LGHNA and CDR2 is YNFKEQ. There are 14 residues in the CDR3. Germline trimming cut 1 base from V and 5 bases from J; bases unmatched to any gene: 2. The CDR3 sequence is CASSQGQGADEQYF. CDR3 DNA sequence: TGTGCCAGCAGCCAAGGACAGGGGGCCGACGAGCAGTACTTC.

In this sample, this clone turned up a few times. This rearrangement joins TRBV27 to TRBJ2-1; D perhaps matches TRBD1 (7 bases). Trimming shortened V by 3 bases and J by 9 bases, and 9 bases separated the two germline ends. The CDR3 consists of 12 residues. Germline V gives CDR1 MNHEY, CDR2 SMNVEV (reference sequence). The CDR3 is CASSLQGGEQFF. As DNA, the CDR3 is TGTGCCAGCAGTTTGCAGGGGGGTGAGCAGTTCTTC.

Notes on this clone: One junction end disagrees with the germline gene, perhaps due to a read error. The chain links TRBV7-2 to TRBJ1-2, with 7 bases identical to TRBD1. This CDR3 region has 14 residues. Germline loops: CDR1 SGHTA, CDR2 FQGNSA. The CDR3 DNA sequence: TGTGCCAGCAGCTTAGCGAGGACAGGTCTTACCCATACTTGG. Its protein is CASSLARTGLTHTW.

The V call is TRBV7-2, the J call TRBJ1-5; D remains ambiguous. CDR3 length equals 14 residues. Looked up from germline, CDR1 is SGHTA and CDR2 is FQGNSA. V lost 0 bases, J lost 6 bases, and 9 bases lay in between. The CDR3 sequence is CASSLAAAGQPQHF. CDR3 sequence (DNA): TGTGCCAGCAGCTTAGCGGCGGCGGGTCAGCCCCAGCATTTT.

With regard to this clone: The sample contains more than one DNA sequence encoding this CDR3. This sequence joins TRBV5-1 and TRBJ1-4; 8 nucleotides agree with TRBD1. The CDR3 covers 13 residues. V lost 2 bases and J lost 8; bases outside the gene matches: 2. Germline CDR1 and CDR2: SGHRS and YFSETQ. The CDR3 region is CASSFDRGEKLFF. The CDR3 DNA reads as TGCGCCAGCAGCTTCGACAGGGGAGAAAAACTGTTTTTT. The full variable domain, rest sourced from reference TRBV5-1 and TRBJ1-4, is KAGVTQTPRYLIKTRGQQVTLSCSPISGHRSVSWYQQTPGQGLQFLFEYFSETQRNKGNFPGRFSGRQFSNSRSEMNVSTLELGDSALYLCASSFDRGEKLFFGSGTQLSVL.

The rearrangement joins TRBV10-1 to TRBJ2-2, with unresolved D. CDR1 is WNHNN and CDR2 is SYGVQD in the germline V gene (reference sequence). The V and J ends lost 3 bases and 5 bases respectively, with 7 bases between them. The CDR3 sequence is 13 residues long. CDR3 in DNA: TGCGCCAGCAGTGACTATCTTACCGGGGAGCTGTTTTTT. Its translation: CASSDYLTGELFF.

CDR3 amino acids: CASSLLAGTNTGELFF. The CDR3 DNA is TGTGCCAGCAGCTTGCTGGCGGGGACGAACACCGGGGAGCTGTTTTTT. V gene TRBV4-2 combines with J gene TRBJ2-2; maybe TRBD2 (6 bases). CDR1 is LGHNA and CDR2 is YNFKEQ in the germline V gene. The CDR3 spans 16 residues. The V end was cut by 5 bases, the J end by 0 bases, with 13 bases between.